The 5 T cell receptor beta chains listed next were all sequenced from one sample in a study of cytomegalovirus exposure and HLA in healthy donors. 60 Vbeta and 13 Jbeta primers were used in PCR. Repertoires were generated with immunoSEQ multiplex PCR, while TCRdb's copy carries only in-frame clones and drops some. The sample records approximately 150,000 clones, 80% being singletons. Input material: PBMCs. The receptors were sampled from a man between 18 and 29 years old in good health and CMV-seropositive.

In this sample, this clone turned up once. The chain employs TRBV11-2 and TRBJ2-7, with TRBD1 matching over 11 bases. This CDR3 spans 16 amino acids. The V segment lost 5 bases and the J segment 3 bases; nucleotides outside the gene matches: 9. Per the germline V gene, CDR1 is SGHAT and CDR2 is FQNNGV. The CDR3 region has the DNA TGTGCCAGCAGCCTTTCGACCGGGACAGGGGGCTACGAGCAGTACTTC. Translating gives CASSLSTGTGGYEQYF.

The rearrangement joins TRBV5-4 to TRBJ1-2; 7 nucleotides align to TRBD1. Germline assignment: CDR1 SGHNT and CDR2 YYREEE (reference sequence). Trimming cost V 4 bases and J 6 bases; bases outside gene matches: 9. The CDR3 sequence is 14 residues long. CDR3 loop: CASSLRTGSNGYTF. CDR3 bases: TGTGCCAGCAGCCTGAGGACAGGATCGAATGGCTACACCTTC.

The chain carries TRBV2 and TRBJ2-6; 8 bases fit TRBD1. In germline, CDR1 is SNHLY, CDR2 FYNNEI. V lost 7 bases, J lost 0 bases, and 8 bases stayed unmatched. The CDR3 extends over 17 amino acids. For the CDR3, the DNA is TGTGCCAGCACCAGAGAAACAGGGGGCTCTGGGGCCAACGTCCTGACTTTC. It translates to CASTRETGGSGANVLTF. The full variable domain, its missing parts supplied by reference TRBV2 and TRBJ2-6, is EPEVTQTPSHQVTQMGQEVILRCVPISNHLYFYWYRQILGQKVEFLVSFYNNEISEKSEIFDDQFSVERPDGSNFTLKIRSTKLEDSAMYFCASTRETGGSGANVLTFGAGSRLTVL.

This clone was picked up a small number of times. J is TRBJ2-7 and V is TRBV4-2; TRBD1 might be the D (6 bases). The V end was cut by 2 bases, the J end by 3 bases, with 11 bases between. The V gene's germline CDR1 is LGHNA and CDR2 YNFKEQ. CDR3 size: 14 residues. CDR3 nucleotides: TGTGCCAGCAGCCAAACCGGGACAAACTACGAGCAGTACTTC. Translating it yields CASSQTGTNYEQYF.

The rearrangement joins TRBV4-1 to TRBJ1-5; no firm D call. The CDR3 has 14 residues. V was pared by 4 bases and J by 0 bases, with 7 bases between. Germline-derived CDR1 and CDR2 are MGHRA and YSYEKL. The CDR3 coding sequence is TGCGCCAGCAGCCTCGCCTATAGCAATCAGCCCCAGCATTTT. This encodes CASSLAYSNQPQHF.